This T cell receptor (beta chain) was obtained from a study of persistence of HIV-infected CD4 T cells. This nonspecific control used anti-CD3/anti-CD28 bead stimulation of CD4+ T cells. CD4+ T cells upregulating both CD40 ligand and CD69 were sorted as responding cells. Notes on this clone: What it recognizes is unknown.

Sequencing used immunoSEQ version 4 in survey mode. Produced via immunoSEQ multiplex PCR; TCRdb's table is partial and in-frame only. Among roughly 43,000 clones, roughly nine tenths were seen once, and the ten largest hold about 1.8%. V was pared by 3 bases and J by 6 bases, with 13 bases of the junction left unmatched. CDR3 length: 17 amino acids. Germline V gene data show CDR1 as SSHAT and CDR2 as FNYEAQ (reference sequence). The source material was CD4+ T cells sorted from PBMCs after approximately 19-hour stimulation, sampled from a patient who received antiretroviral therapy. The chain links TRBV7-7 to TRBJ2-2; TRBD2 matches 7 bases. The sequence was collected from an adult man with HIV who was CMV-seropositive. The CDR3 DNA sequence: TGTGCCAGCAGCTTGGGAGGAGCGGGGCGTCGCTCCGGGGAGCTGTTTTTT. Its translation: CASSLGGAGRRSGELFF.